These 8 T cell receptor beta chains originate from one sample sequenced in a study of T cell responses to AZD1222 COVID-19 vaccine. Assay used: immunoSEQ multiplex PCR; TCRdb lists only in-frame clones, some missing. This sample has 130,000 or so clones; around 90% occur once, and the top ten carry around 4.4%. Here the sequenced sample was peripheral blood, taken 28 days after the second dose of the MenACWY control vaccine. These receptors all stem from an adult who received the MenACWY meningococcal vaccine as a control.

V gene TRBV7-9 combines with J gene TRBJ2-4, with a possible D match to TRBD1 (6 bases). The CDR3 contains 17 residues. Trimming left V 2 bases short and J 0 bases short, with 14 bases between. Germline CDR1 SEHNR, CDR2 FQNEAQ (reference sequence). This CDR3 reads CASSLWMDSLAKNIQYF. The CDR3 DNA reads TGTGCCAGCAGCTTATGGATGGACAGCTTAGCCAAAAACATTCAGTACTTC.

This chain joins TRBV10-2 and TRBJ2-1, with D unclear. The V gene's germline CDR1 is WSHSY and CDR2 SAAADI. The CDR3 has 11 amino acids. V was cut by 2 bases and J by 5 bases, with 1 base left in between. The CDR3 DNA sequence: TGCGCCAGCAGTGAGAACAATGAGCAGTTCTTC. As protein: CASSENNEQFF.

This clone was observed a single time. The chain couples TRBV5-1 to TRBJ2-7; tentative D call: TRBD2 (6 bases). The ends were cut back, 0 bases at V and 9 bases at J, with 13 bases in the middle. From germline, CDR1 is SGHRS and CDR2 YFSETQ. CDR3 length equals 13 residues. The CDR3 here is CASSLGAGRLQYF. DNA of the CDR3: TGCGCCAGCAGCTTGGGGGCAGGGAGGCTGCAGTACTTC.

The CDR3 loop reads CASSPDRGGPNIQYF. In DNA form, the CDR3 reads TGTGCCAGCAGTCCGGACAGGGGAGGTCCAAACATTCAGTACTTC. The chain joins TRBV28 to TRBJ2-4; 9 bases map to TRBD1. The V segment lost 5 bases and the J segment 6 bases; nucleotides outside the gene matches: 8. The CDR3 runs to 15 residues. The germline V gene encodes CDR1 MDHEN and CDR2 SYDVKM. Complete variable domain (other parts from reference TRBV28 and TRBJ2-4): DVKVTQSSRYLVKRTGEKVFLECVQDMDHENMFWYRQDPGLGLRLIYFSYDVKMKEKGDIPEGYSVSREKKERFSLILESASTNQTSMYLCASSPDRGGPNIQYFGAGTRLSVL.

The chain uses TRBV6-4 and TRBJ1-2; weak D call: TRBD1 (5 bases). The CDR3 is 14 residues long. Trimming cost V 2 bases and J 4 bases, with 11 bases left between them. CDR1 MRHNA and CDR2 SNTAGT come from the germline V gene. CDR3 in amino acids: CASSDNRSPYGYTF. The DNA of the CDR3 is TGTGCCAGCAGTGACAACAGGAGCCCCTATGGCTACACCTTC.

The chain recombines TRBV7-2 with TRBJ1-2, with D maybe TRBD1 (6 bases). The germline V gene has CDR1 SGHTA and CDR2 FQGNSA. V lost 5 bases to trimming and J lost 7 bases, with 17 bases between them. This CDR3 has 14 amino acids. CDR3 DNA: TGTGCCAGCAGCCGGGGGTGGGGGGCGTCTGGCTACACCTTC. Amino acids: CASSRGWGASGYTF. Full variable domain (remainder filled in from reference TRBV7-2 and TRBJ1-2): GAGVSQSPSNKVTEKGKDVELRCDPISGHTALYWYRQSLGQGLEFLIYFQGNSAPDKSGLPSDRFSAERTGGSVSTLTIQRTQQEDSAVYLCASSRGWGASGYTFGSGTRLTVV.

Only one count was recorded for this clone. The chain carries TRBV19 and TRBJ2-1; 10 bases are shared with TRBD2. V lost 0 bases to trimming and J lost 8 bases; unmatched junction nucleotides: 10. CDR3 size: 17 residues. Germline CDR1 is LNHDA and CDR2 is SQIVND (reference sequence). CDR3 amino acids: CASSIDQSGGALDEQFF. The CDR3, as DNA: TGTGCCAGTAGTATAGATCAGAGCGGGGGGGCGTTGGATGAGCAGTTCTTC.

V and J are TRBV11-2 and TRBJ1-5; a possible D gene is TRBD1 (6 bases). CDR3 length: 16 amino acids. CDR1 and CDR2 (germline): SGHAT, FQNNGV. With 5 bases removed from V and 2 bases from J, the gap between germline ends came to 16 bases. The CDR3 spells CASSEGGRGGNQPQHF. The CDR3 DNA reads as TGTGCCAGCAGCGAGGGGGGGCGCGGAGGCAATCAGCCCCAGCATTTT.